This TCR beta chain was obtained from a study of T cell clusters in autoimmune cytopenias (dated by TCRdb to the late 2010s). A note on the overall study: TRB sequencing reached a median depth of roughly 50,000 reads per sample and yielded a median of around 2,200 distinct TRB clonotypes per sample. TRB and IGH repertoires from peripheral blood were sequenced in autoimmune cytopenia patients at active disease and during treatment follow-up, with healthy, CLL and autoimmune hepatitis controls included alongside. The goal of the study was to find out whether patients with autoimmune cytopenia have a disease-specific immune repertoire signature that could be used as a blood-based biomarker. Study-level results and caveats: The cluster-lack signature was not seen for secondary cytopenia versus CLL, apparently masked by the dominant lymphoma-associated repertoire. Healthy donors had almost three times as many exclusive TRB clusters as active autoimmune hepatitis patients, a finding consistent with an autoimmunity-wide signature. The GLIPH analysis suggested a lack of physiological T cell clusters in primary autoimmune cytopenia patients, since roughly 50 clusters were exclusive to healthy donors whereas under 20 were exclusive to patients. TRB repertoire shifts, with less even repertoires observed in secondary cytopenia and CLL, were mostly attributed to lymphoma bias rather than autoimmunity. The T cell clusters were defined only in silico, and the functional role of the clusters was left to be validated experimentally.

TRB rearrangements were amplified by multiplex PCR following a touch-down protocol, with the TRB-A and TRB-B primer pools mixed in one tube. Illumina adapters and sample indices were added to the amplicons through two consecutive PCR reactions using Phusion HS II polymerase. The amplicons were gel-purified using the NucleoSpin Gel and PCR Clean-up kit, after which quantification was performed by Qubit and quality was checked on an Agilent 2100 Bioanalyzer. Sequencing of the libraries was done on an Illumina MiSeq with paired-end, single-indexed, 600-cycle runs. In the authors' own workflow: TRB reads were aligned and assembled with MiXCR version 2.1.12 using the default MiXCR reference library. A clone was defined by each unique CDR3 nucleotide sequence, and the analysis included only productive sequences with two or more reads. Repertoire diversity was assessed with alpha-parameterized diversity profiles (alpha 0 to 5), including the Shannon (alpha 1) and Simpson (alpha 2) indices, which were computed with an R script. The tcR package was used to compute combinatorial TRB VJ usage, and cohorts were compared on this usage by principal component analysis with ade4. GLIPH clustering of TCRbeta CDR3s was carried out on cohort pairs matched by age and read depth, and cluster frequencies were compared by Wilcoxon test. TCRdb reprocessed the reads, reporting each CDR3 protein sequence once and no DNA. These V and J calls derive from TCRdb rather than the authors' analysis. For this sample, the table gives about 4,000 distinct CDR3 sequences. Over 13% of the sample goes to the ten largest clones.

This clonotype is medium-sized (0.01 to 0.1%) on the basis of its frequency; no count is available. It lacks a known antigen. The germline V gene encodes CDR1 MNHEY and CDR2 SVGAGI. From its cysteine to its phenylalanine, the CDR3 spans 15 amino acids. The record lacks a DNA sequence. Each sample's TRB amplification started from roughly 260 ng of peripheral blood genomic DNA, which corresponds to tens of thousands of genome equivalents. The clonotype was recovered from a human donor with an autoimmune cytopenia or autoimmune hepatitis (not recorded which). This sequence uses TRBV6-5 and TRBJ1-6; TCRdb proposes TRBD1, but this gene call is untestable without DNA. The sequenced material came from peripheral blood. The CDR3 region reads CASSYLGQGNSPLHF.